This T cell receptor (beta chain) stems from a study of T cell responses to AZD1222 COVID-19 vaccine. The repertoire was sequenced with immunoSEQ multiplex PCR; TCRdb's copy has only in-frame clones and lacks some. The data contain about 130,000 clones, roughly 85% of them seen just once; the ten biggest clones take up 1.5% to 2%. As for this clone: Its antigen remains unknown.

Study outcomes and limitations: Seropositive AZD1222 recipients at baseline numbered only five or six.

Germline-derived CDR1 and CDR2 are SGHTA and FQGNSA. V was pared by 5 bases and J by 6 bases, with 12 bases between. This CDR3 contains 13 residues. The sample here was peripheral blood, taken on day 0 of AZD1222 vaccination. The receptor comes from an adult in good health. The chain links TRBV7-2 to TRBJ2-3, with D perhaps TRBD2 (5 bases). CDR3 in amino acids: CASSVGWEDTQYF. As DNA, the CDR3 is TGTGCCAGCAGCGTAGGGTGGGAGGATACGCAGTATTTT.